This TCR beta chain was captured in a study of T-cell reconstitution after alpha-beta-depleted transplantation in children. Germline V gene lookup returns CDR1 LNHNV and CDR2 YYDKDF (reference sequence). V lost 3 bases to trimming and J lost 2 bases; unmatched junction nucleotides: 6. The CDR3 has 15 residues. Unique molecular identifiers tagged the TCRbeta library. TCRdb itself ran the PCR reads through MiXCR, one entry per CDR3 protein. The sample records 600,000 to 700,000 distinct CDR3 sequences, 16% being singletons. V usage is TRBV15 and J usage is TRBJ2-5; 7 bases fit TRBD2. Sample: PBMCs from the stem cell graft donor, taken from the stem cell graft. This receptor was obtained from a human donor who donated a stem cell graft to a child with acute myeloid leukemia. CDR3 protein: CATSSELAIQETQYF. CDR3 in DNA: TGTGCCACCAGCAGCGAACTAGCGATTCAAGAGACCCAGTACTTC.